One sample yielded the 3 T cell receptor beta chains listed below, sequenced in a study of T cell responses to AZD1222 COVID-19 vaccine. TCRdb's copy holds only in-frame clones and misses some; the assay was immunoSEQ multiplex PCR. Of about 66,000 clones listed, 88% are singletons. Sample: peripheral blood, taken 28 days after the second dose of the MenACWY control vaccine. The origin of the receptors is an adult who received the MenACWY meningococcal vaccine as a control.

The chain joins TRBV6-1 to TRBJ1-2; no clear D gene. The CDR3 loop spans 14 amino acids. V gave up 1 base and J gave up 4 bases, with 10 bases separating them. Germline V CDR1 and CDR2: MNHNS, SASEGT. CDR3 sequence reads: CASSEEISLYGYTF. In DNA form, the CDR3 reads TGTGCCAGCAGTGAAGAAATATCCCTCTATGGCTACACCTTC.

The sample holds one count of this clone. The chain employs TRBV30 and TRBJ2-2; TRBD1 is a possible D gene (6 bases). This CDR3 is built from 15 residues. The V gene lost 3 bases and the J gene lost 1 base, with 12 bases spanning the gap. The germline V gene encodes CDR1 GTSNPN and CDR2 SVGIG (reference sequence). The CDR3 sequence: CAWSRFRGNTGELFF. The CDR3 DNA follows: TGTGCCTGGAGCCGATTCAGGGGGAACACCGGGGAGCTGTTTTTT.

The chain uses TRBV4-2 and TRBJ2-3, with TRBD1 identical over 10 bases. Germline V gene lookup returns CDR1 LGHNA and CDR2 YNFKEQ. The CDR3 is 19 amino acids. V shed 0 bases, J shed 0 bases, and the junction held 9 bases outside the gene matches. CDR3 nucleotides: TGTGCCAGCAGCCAAGAATTGACAGGGGGCGCATATAGCACAGATACGCAGTATTTT. Residues: CASSQELTGGAYSTDTQYF.